Sequencing of this T cell receptor (beta chain) was carried out in a study of Ad26.COV2.S vaccination and SARS-CoV-2 variants (dated by TCRdb to about 2021). For context, the study as a whole: Donors in the vaccine arm were drawn from COV1001, a multicentre, randomized, double-blind, placebo-controlled phase I-IIa trial testing Ad26.COV2.S in healthy adults. Ad26.COV2.S was administered intramuscularly at a dose of 5x10^10 or 1x10^11 viral particles, either as one shot or as two shots given 56 days apart. Sequencing of the TCRbeta repertoire served to evaluate the specificity and breadth of SARS-CoV-2-reactive T cell receptors following Ad26.COV2.S vaccination. A total of approximately 30 samples were included in the TCR-sequenced set, comprising roughly 19 Ad26.COV2.S vaccine recipients, 5 placebo recipients and 8 SARS-CoV-2 convalescent individuals. Trial participants were randomized into five groups of five, in which low-dose or high-dose Ad26.COV2.S was given once or twice, or placebo was given on both occasions. Throughout the experiments and outcome assessment, investigators stayed blinded to trial group allocation. What the authors observed across the whole study: After vaccination, spike-specific CD8+ and CD4+ T cell responses were reported to show substantial breadth. It was noted by the authors that total T cell responses may have been underestimated by the TCR breadth and depth analyses. Higher spike-specific TCR breadth was observed in Ad26.COV2.S recipients than in placebo recipients (P = 0.0014). Vaccine and placebo recipients had similar non-spike TCR breadth, a finding consistent with the vaccine containing only spike. The study was not powered to compare responses between vaccine doses or regimens.

As regards this clone: Its antigen has not been determined. No quality values exist for individual bases; no much larger clone is one base distant.

From cysteine to phenylalanine, the CDR3 is 16 amino acids long. CDR3 DNA is the only sequence kept; it has 48 bases, read in frame from the first base. The germline V gene (reference sequence) provides CDR1 LNHDA and CDR2 SQIVND. Here V drops 7 bases and J drops 5 bases, and the junction holds 11 bases not matched to any gene. The immunoSEQ Assay was the method used to sequence TCRbeta CDR3 regions. After extraction, genomic DNA underwent amplification by bias-controlled multiplex PCR, followed by high-throughput sequencing. Per the original workflow: To quantify the absolute abundance of every unique TCRbeta CDR3 region, sequences were collapsed and filtered. T cell fraction was estimated by normalization of TCRbeta template counts to usable DNA, with usable DNA being measured through amplification of reference genes present in all nucleated cells. Repertoire TCRs were annotated as SARS-CoV-2-specific when V gene, CDR3 amino acid sequence and J gene were exactly matched to a known reactive TCR set. The reference SARS-CoV-2 TCR set came from MIRA and was filtered for enrichment in COVID-19-positive ImmuneCODE repertoires, removing public or cross-reactive TCRs. Using the MIRA antigens, annotated TCRs were further analysed by specific ORF or by position within an ORF. Depth was the summed frequency of annotated unique rearrangements, while breadth was defined as annotated unique rearrangements over total unique productive rearrangements. Group comparisons of TCR breadth used two-sided Wilcoxon rank-sum tests. Held by TCRdb, this immuneACCESS table contains in-frame sequences only and omits some clones. Under half of the omission traces to an unresolved V gene where checked; the cause of the rest is unknown. For V, J and clone size, that table is used; D and trimming come from the DNA. The sample records 450,000 to 550,000 clones, roughly nine tenths of which are singletons. The ten largest clonotypes hold 1.7% of the sample.

Read against the paper, the sample's treatment or condition label means: about 20 received Ad26.COV2.S at low or high dose, single or two shots; several received placebo; per-sample allocation not given. For vaccine and placebo recipients, the sequenced repertoires came from samples collected on day 63 after the first injection. In Cohort 1b, about 25 adults aged 18-55 years were enrolled at a single site in Boston, USA, between 29 July and 7 August 2020. Ad26.COV2.S was a replication-incompetent adenovirus type 26 vector expressing a prefusion-stabilized SARS-CoV-2 spike protein from the original Wuhan strain.

Sequencing used peripheral blood, obtained in a trial of Ad26.COV2.S vaccine versus placebo. This TCR was sampled from a person aged 18-65 years who received the Ad26.COV2.S COVID-19 vaccine or a placebo. The chain is assembled from TRBV19 and TRBJ1-5; 10 central nucleotides agree with TRBD1. For the CDR3, the sequence is CASTNRQGASYQPQHF. The DNA sequence reads TGTGCCAGTACCAACCGACAGGGGGCTTCGTATCAGCCCCAGCATTTT.